Listed here is a single TCR beta chain. Its antigen remains unknown. The record originates from a study of T cell repertoires in cytomegalovirus infection. In the study overall: CMV infection plus the matching HLA type was flagged by public TCR beta signatures.

Via MiXCR, TCRdb re-called the reads, giving one row per CDR3 protein. The sample yields hundreds of thousands of distinct CDR3 sequences, about 30% seen once. The study, taken as a whole, reports: Carriage of CMV together with the relevant HLA was identifiable through cumulative public TCR beta family frequency. HLA-C-restricted CMV clonotypes gave the most frequent clonotype in two of eight donors.

The V end lost 4 bases, the J end lost 1 base, and 13 bases lay between the germline ends. Looked up from germline, CDR1 is MDHEN and CDR2 is SYDVKM. The CDR3 length is 16 residues. The V gene is TRBV28, the J gene TRBJ2-2; possibly TRBD1 for D (6 bases). Sequenced material: cultured PBMCs, taken from culture after CMV antigen stimulation. The sequence was obtained from a human donor in good health (CMV status not recorded). Some clones in this sample may be carry-over from other donors' samples. The CDR3 region is CASSSRGRGNTGELFF. CDR3 nucleotides: TGTGCCAGCAGTTCCCGTGGCAGGGGGAACACCGGGGAGCTGTTTTTT.